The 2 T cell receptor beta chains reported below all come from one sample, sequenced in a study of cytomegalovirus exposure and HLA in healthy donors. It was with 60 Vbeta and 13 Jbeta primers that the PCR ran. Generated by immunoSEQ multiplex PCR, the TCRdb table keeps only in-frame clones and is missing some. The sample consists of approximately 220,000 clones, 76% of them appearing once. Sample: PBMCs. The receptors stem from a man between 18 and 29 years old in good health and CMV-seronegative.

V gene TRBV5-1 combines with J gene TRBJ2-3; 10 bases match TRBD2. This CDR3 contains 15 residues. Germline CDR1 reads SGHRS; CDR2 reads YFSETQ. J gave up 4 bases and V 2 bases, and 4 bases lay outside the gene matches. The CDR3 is CASSLAGGLPDTQYF. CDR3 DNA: TGCGCCAGCAGCTTAGCGGGAGGGCTTCCAGATACGCAGTATTTT.

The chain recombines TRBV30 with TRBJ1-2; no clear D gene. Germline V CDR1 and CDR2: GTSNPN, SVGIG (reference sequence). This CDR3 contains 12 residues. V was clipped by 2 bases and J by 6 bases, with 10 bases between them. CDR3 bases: TGTGCCTGGAGTCTCCGGCGGAATGGCTACACCTTC. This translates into CAWSLRRNGYTF.